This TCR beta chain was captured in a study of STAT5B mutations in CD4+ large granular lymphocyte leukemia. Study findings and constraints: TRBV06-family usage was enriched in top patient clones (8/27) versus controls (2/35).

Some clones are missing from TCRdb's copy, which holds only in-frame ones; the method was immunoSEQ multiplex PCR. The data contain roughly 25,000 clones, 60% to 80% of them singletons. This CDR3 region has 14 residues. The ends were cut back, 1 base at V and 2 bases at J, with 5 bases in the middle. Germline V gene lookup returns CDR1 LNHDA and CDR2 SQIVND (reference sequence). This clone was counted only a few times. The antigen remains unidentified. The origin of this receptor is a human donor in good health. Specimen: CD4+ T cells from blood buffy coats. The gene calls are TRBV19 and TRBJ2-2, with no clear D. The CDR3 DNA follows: TGTGCCAGTAGTATAGGATCTAACACCGGGGAGCTGTTTTTT. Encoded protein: CASSIGSNTGELFF.